One sample yielded the 20 T cell receptor beta chains listed below, sequenced in a study of shared clonotypes between healthy human individuals (dated by TCRdb to 2020 to 2022). The method was the immunoSEQ multiplex PCR assay. TCRdb provides this immuneACCESS table in a form limited to in-frame rearrangements. Some clones are lacking; in checked studies, under half of them reflect an unresolved V gene, and why the rest are absent is not known. The sample records 650,000 to 700,000 clones, about 90% of which are singletons. The biggest ten clones account for 30% to 40% of the sample. The specimen was memory CD8+ T cells from PBMCs. According to the study, the label for this sample's cell subset or site signals: CD45RO+ cells pooled with CCR7-negative TemRA cells. Every receptor here comes from a man between 18 and 35 years old in good health. Some clones in this sample may be carry-over from other donors' samples.

This chain links TRBV14 with TRBJ2-7; D remains unclear. The germline CDR1 and CDR2 sequences are SGHDN and FVKESK. This CDR3 comprises 13 residues. V shed 1 base and J shed 3 bases, with 7 bases lying between them. The CDR3 region is CASSQGSYYEQYF. DNA for the CDR3: TGTGCCAGCAGCCAAGGGTCATACTACGAGCAGTACTTC.

This chain connects TRBV5-6 to TRBJ2-1, with 8 nucleotides matching TRBD2. Germline V gene data show CDR1 as SGHDT and CDR2 as YYEEEE. The CDR3 has 16 amino acids. J was trimmed by 0 bases and V by 8 bases; bases with no gene match: 10. This chain's CDR3 is CASTGGHLSSYNEQFF. CDR3 coding DNA: TGTGCCAGTACGGGGGGGCACCTGAGCTCCTACAATGAGCAGTTCTTC.

J is TRBJ2-1 and V is TRBV20-1; D is ambiguous. There are 10 residues in the CDR3. Germline CDR1 DFQATT, CDR2 SNEGSKA (reference sequence). Written as DNA, the CDR3 is TGCAGCGCGAATCGAAATGAGCAGTTCTTC. Translated: CSANRNEQFF.

The chain combines TRBV2 with TRBJ2-4; tentative D call: TRBD1 (6 bases). The CDR3 length is 15 residues. The V gene lost 3 bases and the J gene lost 2 bases, with 11 bases spanning the gap. CDR1 and CDR2 (germline): SNHLY, FYNNEI. The CDR3 nucleotides read TGTGCCAGCAGTGAGTTGCAGGGGCCCAAAAACATTCAGTACTTC. The encoded protein is CASSELQGPKNIQYF. Based on the CDR3 plus reference TRBV2 and TRBJ2-4, the full variable domain is EPEVTQTPSHQVTQMGQEVILRCVPISNHLYFYWYRQILGQKVEFLVSFYNNEISEKSEIFDDQFSVERPDGSNFTLKIRSTKLEDSAMYFCASSELQGPKNIQYFGAGTRLSVL.

This chain connects TRBV5-1 to TRBJ2-2; 7 bases fit TRBD2. The junction had 9 bases not matched to a gene; V was cut back by 1 base and J by 6 bases. This CDR3 is built from 16 residues. Germline values: CDR1 SGHRS, CDR2 YFSETQ. CDR3: CASSLNEGGPSGELFF. The CDR3 DNA sequence: TGCGCCAGCAGCTTGAACGAGGGAGGGCCATCCGGGGAGCTGTTTTTT.

The rearrangement links TRBV7-7 to TRBJ2-5, with TRBD1 matching over 8 bases. CDR1 is SSHAT, CDR2 FNYEAQ, per germline (reference sequence). CDR3 length: 15 amino acids. The trim removed 1 base at V and 5 bases at J, leaving 6 bases unmatched. The DNA of the CDR3 is TGTGCCAGCAGCTTAGGCAGGGGGCTAGATGAGACCCAGTACTTC. This encodes CASSLGRGLDETQYF.

This rearrangement joins TRBV27 to TRBJ1-5; D gene ambiguous. The CDR3 sequence is 14 residues long. The germline V gene encodes CDR1 MNHEY and CDR2 SMNVEV (reference sequence). Trimming cost V 3 bases and J 2 bases, with 8 bases left between them. The CDR3 loop reads CASSLWSGNQPQHF. CDR3 sequence (DNA): TGTGCCAGCAGTTTGTGGTCGGGCAATCAGCCCCAGCATTTT.

The chain is built from TRBV6-1 and TRBJ2-4; D possibly corresponds to TRBD2 (7 bases). V dropped 1 base and J dropped 8 bases, with 18 bases sitting between them. The germline V gene encodes CDR1 MNHNS and CDR2 SASEGT. This CDR3 contains 16 residues. The CDR3 nucleotides read TGTGCCAGCAGTGAAGAAGAGTACAGGGAGGGGGACATTCAGTACTTC. It encodes CASSEEEYREGDIQYF.

This chain uses TRBV9 with TRBJ2-7, with D possibly TRBD2 on 5 matching bases. This CDR3 comprises 15 residues. Germline loops: CDR1 SGDLS, CDR2 YYNGEE. The V end was cut by 3 bases, the J end by 0 bases, with 13 bases between. CDR3 sequence (DNA): TGTGCCAGCAGCGCAGAGGTCCGGGGCTCCTACGAGCAGTACTTC. Translated, it gives CASSAEVRGSYEQYF.

The genes are TRBV2 and TRBJ2-7, with 7 bases identical to TRBD2. With V trimmed by 2 bases and J by 2 bases, 9 bases remained unmatched. Germline CDR1 is SNHLY and CDR2 is FYNNEI. CDR3 length: 16 residues. CDR3 residues: CASSELSLAETYEQYF. The CDR3 nucleotides read TGTGCCAGCAGTGAATTGTCTCTAGCGGAGACCTACGAGCAGTACTTC. Using reference TRBV2 and TRBJ2-7 for the parts outside the CDR3, the full variable domain is EPEVTQTPSHQVTQMGQEVILRCVPISNHLYFYWYRQILGQKVEFLVSFYNNEISEKSEIFDDQFSVERPDGSNFTLKIRSTKLEDSAMYFCASSELSLAETYEQYFGPGTRLTVT.

The chain couples TRBV19 to TRBJ2-7, with D uncertain. The V end lost 1 base, the J end lost 7 bases, and 8 bases lay between the germline ends. From germline, CDR1 is LNHDA and CDR2 SQIVND (reference sequence). This CDR3 region has 12 residues. Here the CDR3 reads CASSIVGGEQYF. In DNA form, the CDR3 reads TGTGCCAGTAGTATAGTTGGTGGTGAGCAGTACTTC.

This chain links TRBV7-9 with TRBJ2-1; D perhaps matches TRBD1 (6 bases). Trimming took 5 bases from V and 0 from J, leaving 8 bases between them. CDR1 SEHNR and CDR2 FQNEAQ come from the germline V gene (reference sequence). The CDR3 length is 14 residues. The CDR3 coding sequence is TGTGCCAGCAGCCCAGGGGTCTCCTACAATGAGCAGTTCTTC. Protein sequence: CASSPGVSYNEQFF.

J is TRBJ1-1 and V is TRBV7-8, with unresolved D. Germline V gene lookup returns CDR1 SGHVS and CDR2 FQNEAQ. The CDR3 is 13 residues long. V lost 1 base and J lost 1, with 4 bases in between. The CDR3 bases are TGTGCCAGCAGCTTAGGTGAGAACACTGAAGCTTTCTTT. The encoded protein is CASSLGENTEAFF.

The chain employs TRBV7-9 and TRBJ2-7; D gene uncertain. The CDR3 contains 13 residues. V lost 2 bases and J 4 bases, leaving 9 bases between the germline ends. CDR1 is SEHNR, CDR2 FQNEAQ, per germline (reference sequence). CDR3 residues: CASSLIGGYEQYF. Here the CDR3 DNA reads TGTGCCAGCAGCTTAATAGGTGGTTACGAGCAGTACTTC. The variable domain in full, with the rest retrieved from reference TRBV7-9 and TRBJ2-7, is DTGVSQNPRHKITKRGQNVTFRCDPISEHNRLYWYRQTLGQGPEFLTYFQNEAQLEKSRLLSDRFSAERPKGSFSTLEIQRTEQGDSAMYLCASSLIGGYEQYFGPGTRLTVT.

This clone was picked up one time. The rearrangement links TRBV7-3 to TRBJ2-2; 10 nucleotides agree with TRBD2. The CDR3 contains 19 residues. After removal of 2 bases from V and 0 bases from J, the junction contained 9 bases not matched to a gene. Per germline, CDR1 SGHTA and CDR2 FQGTGA. The CDR3 DNA follows: TGTGCCAGCAGCTTAGGCCCTAGCGGGAGTGTTGCGAACACCGGGGAGCTGTTTTTT. Translating it yields CASSLGPSGSVANTGELFF.

The chain recombines TRBV4-1 with TRBJ1-3; a weak D match, TRBD1 (5 bases). The germline V and J ends were trimmed by 4 bases and 8 bases, with 12 bases remaining between them. Germline V gene lookup returns CDR1 MGHRA and CDR2 YSYEKL. This CDR3 contains 13 residues. CDR3 amino acids: CASSPAGIDTIYF. The DNA of the CDR3 is TGCGCCAGCAGCCCGGCAGGGATCGACACCATATATTTT.

The chain carries TRBV6-1 and TRBJ2-1, with unresolved D. Germline-derived CDR1 and CDR2 are MNHNS and SASEGT. The CDR3 contains 14 residues. V was shortened by 3 bases and J by 8 bases, with 14 bases between the two germline ends. CDR3 coding DNA: TGTGCCAGCAGTGACTATGGGTCCATGGATGAGCAGTTCTTC. It translates to CASSDYGSMDEQFF.

The V gene is TRBV9, the J gene TRBJ2-2, with D uncertain. From germline, CDR1 is SGDLS and CDR2 YYNGEE. Deletions cut 0 bases from V and 6 bases from J, with 6 bases between. The CDR3 totals 13 residues. The chain's CDR3 is CASSVGFAGELFF. DNA for the CDR3: TGTGCCAGCAGCGTAGGTTTTGCCGGGGAGCTGTTTTTT.

This chain links TRBV7-9 with TRBJ2-5; 9 positions match TRBD2. The CDR3 extends over 16 amino acids. Losses at the gene ends were 2 bases for V and 4 bases for J; bases not matched to a gene: 8. Germline V gives CDR1 SEHNR, CDR2 FQNEAQ (reference sequence). The DNA of the CDR3 is TGTGCCAGCAGCTTATTATGGCGGGAGGGCCGAGAGACCCAGTACTTC. Translated, it gives CASSLLWREGRETQYF. The variable domain in full, completed from reference TRBV7-9 and TRBJ2-5, reads DTGVSQNPRHKITKRGQNVTFRCDPISEHNRLYWYRQTLGQGPEFLTYFQNEAQLEKSRLLSDRFSAERPKGSFSTLEIQRTEQGDSAMYLCASSLLWREGRETQYFGPGTRLLVL.

This chain uses TRBV6-5 with TRBJ2-5, with D tentatively TRBD2 (6 bases). CDR3 size: 16 residues. V was pared by 0 bases and J by 2 bases, with 13 bases between. Germline lookup yields CDR1 MNHEY and CDR2 SVGAGI. CDR3 amino acids: CASSYSRASEQETQYF. As DNA, the CDR3 is TGTGCCAGCAGTTACTCCCGGGCTAGCGAGCAAGAGACCCAGTACTTC.